This T cell receptor beta chain stems from a study of T-cell memory formation after mild COVID-19. Germline assignment: CDR1 LGHDT and CDR2 YNNKEL (reference sequence). There are 15 residues in the CDR3. Trimming removed 5 bases from V and 0 bases from J, with 13 bases in between. 5'RACE primed from the constant segment yielded TCR alpha and TCR beta cDNA libraries bearing sample barcodes and UMIs. TCRdb called the 5' RACE reads again in MiXCR, with one record for every CDR3 protein. The table includes roughly 550,000 distinct CDR3 sequences, 20% detected once. A single count supports this clonotype. Its antigen is still unknown. Study-level findings and limits: Balance between CD4 and CD8 was seen in clones contracting day 15 to 85, and a CD4+ lean was seen in later expanders.

The TCR originated in an adult woman who had mild COVID-19 (a few samples of this study predate the infection). Cell type and time point are not known. The V call is TRBV3-1, the J call TRBJ1-1, with D maybe TRBD1 (5 bases). Sequencing input: PBMCs or a T cell subset sorted from them (not recorded which). The CDR3 DNA reads as TGTGCCAGCAGCAGGTTAGAGGGGATGAACACTGAAGCTTTCTTT. Translation: CASSRLEGMNTEAFF.